Listed below are T cell receptor beta chains from one sample, sequenced in a study of blood T cell repertoires in COVID-19. TCRdb's table, derived via immunoSEQ multiplex PCR, lists solely in-frame clones and lacks some. The sample lists 200,000 to 300,000 clones; approximately 82% were seen once. Sequencing was performed on peripheral blood. These receptors were collected from a woman aged 80 or over with acute or convalescent COVID-19. Both conserved end residues are part of each CDR3. D genes are given only for firm matches. For some rows the clone size is stated as once, few or many, or as a class when expanded; others skip it.

clone size	D gene	J gene	V gene	CDR3 DNA	CDR3 protein
-	-	TRBJ1-1	TRBV7-2	TGTGCCAGCAGCCCAGGGGCAGGGGCAGGTGAAACTGAAGCTTTCTTT	CASSPGAGAGETEAFF
-	-	TRBJ2-5	TRBV2	TGTGCCAGCAAGTTAGCCCCTCTCCAAGAGACCCAGTACTTC	CASKLAPLQETQYF
-	-	TRBJ1-2	TRBV9	TGTGCCAGCAGCGTAGCCGGGTCTACGACCCCGGGGGGCTACACCTTC	CASSVAGSTTPGGYTF
-	TRBD2	TRBJ2-1	TRBV7-8	TGTGCCAGCAGCCTCGGACTAGCGGGAGAATACAATGAGCAGTTCTTC	CASSLGLAGEYNEQFF
few	TRBD2	TRBJ2-7	TRBV10-3	TGTGCCATCAGTGATCGACTAGCGGGGGGTAACCGCTACGAGCAGTACTTC	CAISDRLAGGNRYEQYF
-	TRBD1	TRBJ2-1	TRBV18	TGTGCCAGCTCACCTGCCCCGGGACAGGGGGCGTATGAGCAGTTCTTC	CASSPAPGQGAYEQFF
-	TRBD2	TRBJ2-5	TRBV7-2	TGTGCCAGCAGCCCAAAGCGGGGGGGCGGGGAGGCCCAGTACTTC	CASSPKRGGGEAQYF
few	-	TRBJ2-4	TRBV21-1	TGTGCCAGCAGCCCCCTCGGTGGGGGGGGAAACATTCAGTACTTC	CASSPLGGGGNIQYF
-	-	TRBJ1-3	TRBV19	TGTGCCAGTAGTACGGGATGGCGGATTGGAAACACCATATATTTT	CASSTGWRIGNTIYF
few	-	TRBJ1-2	TRBV5-4	TGTGCCAGCAGCTTGGGAGCGGCTGGCTACACCTTC	CASSLGAAGYTF
-	-	TRBJ1-2	TRBV4-1	TGCGCCAGCAGCCAAGATACGGGGGATGGCTACACCTTC	CASSQDTGDGYTF
-	TRBD2	TRBJ2-3	TRBV5-5	TGTGCCAGCAGCTTGGGACCCAACCTTAGCGGGACTAGCACAGATACGCAGTATTTT	CASSLGPNLSGTSTDTQYF
-	TRBD1	TRBJ2-5	TRBV6-1	TGTGCCAGCAGTGAGGGGACAGGGGGCGCGGGAGAGACCCAGTACTTC	CASSEGTGGAGETQYF
few	TRBD1	TRBJ1-1	TRBV4-1	TGCGCCAGCAGCCGGCGGGCAGGGGGCGCGGGGACTGAAGCTTTCTTT	CASSRRAGGAGTEAFF
-	TRBD1	TRBJ2-7	TRBV7-8	TGTGCCAGCAGCTTATGGGGACAGATACGCTCCTACGAGCAGTACTTC	CASSLWGQIRSYEQYF
-	TRBD2	TRBJ2-3	TRBV9	TGTGCCAGCAGCGTAGCTCTAGCGGGAGGATCTAGCACAGATACGCAGTATTTT	CASSVALAGGSSTDTQYF
-	-	TRBJ1-5	TRBV6-5	TGTGCCAGCAGTTTCAGGCCGGGGCAGCCCCAGCATTTT	CASSFRPGQPQHF
-	-	TRBJ1-2	TRBV7-9	TGTGCCAGCAGCTTAGAGGGACACCTTAACTATGGCTACACCTTC	CASSLEGHLNYGYTF
-	-	TRBJ1-2	TRBV6-2/TRBV6-3	TGTGCCAGCAGTTCAAACAGGGTAATGTCTAACTATGGCTACACCTTC	CASSSNRVMSNYGYTF
-	-	TRBJ2-7	TRBV29-1	TGCAGCGTTGCTACGGTCTACGAGCAGTACTTC	CSVATVYEQYF
-	TRBD1	TRBJ1-1	TRBV7-2	TGTGCCAGCAGCTTGACAGGGAAAGCTTTCTTT	CASSLTGKAFF
-	-	TRBJ2-7	TRBV2	TGTGCCAGCAGTGAAGGACAGAGGAGCTCCTACGAGCAGTACTTC	CASSEGQRSSYEQYF
once	-	TRBJ2-1	TRBV4-3	TGCGCCAGCAGCCAAAAGGGGTACAGATCAGTACTCAATGAGCAGTTCTTC	CASSQKGYRSVLNEQFF
-	TRBD2	TRBJ2-5	TRBV28	TGTGCCAGCAGTTTCCTAGCGGGGGTGGGGACCCAGTACTTC	CASSFLAGVGTQYF
-	-	TRBJ2-1	TRBV28	TGTGCCAGCAGTTTTGAGGGCCCGGGGGAGCAGTTCTTC	CASSFEGPGEQFF
-	TRBD1	TRBJ2-2	TRBV5-1	TGCGCCAGCAGTCCGGACAGGGGGCGCGGCGGGGAGCTGTTTTTT	CASSPDRGRGGELFF